A selection of T cell receptor beta chains follows, all from one sample in a study of beta chain features in type 1 diabetes. Some clones are missing from TCRdb's copy, which holds only in-frame ones; the method was immunoSEQ multiplex PCR. The sample comprises 400,000 or so clones, around 10% of which are singletons, and 0.55% to 0.75% rests with the top ten. The sequenced sample was central memory CD4+ T cells from blood. All receptors come from a man under 40 with type 1 diabetes. Both conserved end residues are part of each CDR3. The order of the fields is D gene, V gene, clone size, J gene, CDR3 DNA, CDR3 protein. The D gene is left open where the match is weak. Size values are once, few and many counts, or a class for expanded clones, and some rows have none.

-	TRBV28	few	TRBJ1-2	TGTGCCAGCAGTTTAGTCCAGCTTAACTATGGCTACACCTTC	CASSLVQLNYGYTF
TRBD1	TRBV5-4	few	TRBJ1-1	TGTGCCAGCAGCTATCGACAGGGACGGATCATGAACACTGAAGCTTTCTTT	CASSYRQGRIMNTEAFF
-	TRBV7-2	-	TRBJ2-3	TGTGCCAGCAGCCCTCGATGGGAGGCAGATACGCAGTATTTT	CASSPRWEADTQYF
-	TRBV10-3	few	TRBJ2-4	TGTGCCAGCAATGCTTCACCCCAGGGAAACATTCAGTACTTC	CASNASPQGNIQYF
-	TRBV5-1	few	TRBJ2-1	TGCGCCAGCAGCACGGGAATCAATGAGCAGTTCTTC	CASSTGINEQFF
TRBD1	TRBV28	few	TRBJ2-7	TGTGCCAGCAGTATCGGGACAGCCTTTATACTCTACGAGCAGTACTTC	CASSIGTAFILYEQYF
-	TRBV5-4	few	TRBJ2-2	TGTGCCAGCAGGCGGGACAGGAACACCGGGGAGCTGTTTTTT	CASRRDRNTGELFF
TRBD2	TRBV4-1	few	TRBJ2-7	TGCGCCAGCAGCCAAGATTGGGGCCTGTCGCGGGAGGACTACGAGCAGTACTTC	CASSQDWGLSREDYEQYF
-	TRBV6-5	few	TRBJ2-7	TGTGCCAGCAGTGAACGCAGGGATTCAAGCGAGCAGTACTTC	CASSERRDSSEQYF
-	TRBV6-5	few	TRBJ2-3	TGTGCCAGCAGCCCCGCGGGGCCAGATACGCAGTATTTT	CASSPAGPDTQYF
-	TRBV7-2	-	TRBJ2-1	TGTGCCAGCAGCTTAGAAGAGGGCAATGAGCAGTTCTTC	CASSLEEGNEQFF
-	TRBV4-1	-	TRBJ2-1	TGCGCCAGCAGATCGCCATATCCGGGGACATCCTACAATGAGCAGTTCTTC	CASRSPYPGTSYNEQFF
-	TRBV12-5	many	TRBJ1-5	TGTGCTAGTGCCCGGGACGGGCTCAATCAGCCCCAGCATTTT	CASARDGLNQPQHF
-	TRBV7-2	many	TRBJ1-1	TGTGCCAGCAGCTTAGTCGCGGTCGAGAACACTGAAGCTTTCTTT	CASSLVAVENTEAFF
TRBD2	TRBV11-2	many	TRBJ2-2	TGTGCCAGCAGCTCCACTAGCGGGAGCGGCGGGGAGCTGTTTTTT	CASSSTSGSGGELFF
-	TRBV7-7	few	TRBJ2-3	TGTGCTAGCAGCTCAGACTTGGGAGATACGCAGTATTTT	CASSSDLGDTQYF
-	TRBV18	few	TRBJ1-3	TGTGCCAGCTCACCAGACAGCGCTGGAAACACCATATATTTT	CASSPDSAGNTIYF
TRBD1	TRBV11-2	-	TRBJ2-1	TGTGCCAGCAGCTTAGATCAGTCTGGGACAGGGGGCTACAATGAGCAGTTCTTC	CASSLDQSGTGGYNEQFF
TRBD2	TRBV27	many	TRBJ2-7	TGTGCCAGCAGTTCTAGCGGGGCCTACGAGCAGTACTTC	CASSSSGAYEQYF
TRBD1	TRBV5-1	-	TRBJ1-1	TGCGCCAGCAGCTTGCTGGGACAGGGGTCCACTGAAGCTTTCTTT	CASSLLGQGSTEAFF
TRBD1	TRBV5-1	few	TRBJ2-7	TGCGCCAGCAGCCTAACAGGGGTCGAGCAGTACTTC	CASSLTGVEQYF
TRBD1	TRBV6-1	-	TRBJ1-1	TGTGCCAGCAGAGGGACAGGGTCTCCAACTACTGAAGCTTTCTTT	CASRGTGSPTTEAFF
-	TRBV4-1	-	TRBJ2-7	TGTGCCAGCAGCCAAGAGGGGGGGTACGAGCAGTACTTC	CASSQEGGYEQYF
-	TRBV5-1	-	TRBJ1-2	TGCGCCAGCAGCTTGGGAGACGGGAACTATGGCTACACCTTC	CASSLGDGNYGYTF
TRBD2	TRBV19	few	TRBJ2-3	TGTGCCAGTAGCAATCGACTAGCGGGATTTACAGATACGCAGTATTTT	CASSNRLAGFTDTQYF